The sequence of this T cell receptor beta chain was determined in a study of blood T cells in healthy people across ages. Broader study findings: Percentage of naive T cells showed a strong correlation with TCR beta diversity. Both higher diversity and more naive CD4+ cells marked long-lived donors when set against aged donors. PBMCs were not sorted, which prevented a conclusive comparison of naive versus antigen-experienced cells. The CMV status of each donor remained undetermined, and this could have confounded shifts in expanded clonotypes.

The CDR3 contains 14 residues. Germline loops: CDR1 SGHTA, CDR2 FQGNSA. With 6 bases removed from V and 2 bases from J, the gap between germline ends came to 12 bases. A second PCR, run for about 7 to 12 cycles, used a sample-barcoded 5' primer plus a J-beta primer mix. Via MiXCR, TCRdb re-called the 5' RACE reads, giving one row per CDR3 protein. The sample contains roughly 2 million distinct CDR3 sequences, 49% of which appear only once. On this clonotype itself: Its antigen is not known.

The chain combines TRBV7-2 with TRBJ2-3, with no clear D. Specimen: blood. This sequence originates from a middle-aged woman in good health. The CDR3 is CASSFQPHTDTQYF. The CDR3 DNA follows: TGTGCCAGCAGTTTTCAACCCCACACAGATACGCAGTATTTT.